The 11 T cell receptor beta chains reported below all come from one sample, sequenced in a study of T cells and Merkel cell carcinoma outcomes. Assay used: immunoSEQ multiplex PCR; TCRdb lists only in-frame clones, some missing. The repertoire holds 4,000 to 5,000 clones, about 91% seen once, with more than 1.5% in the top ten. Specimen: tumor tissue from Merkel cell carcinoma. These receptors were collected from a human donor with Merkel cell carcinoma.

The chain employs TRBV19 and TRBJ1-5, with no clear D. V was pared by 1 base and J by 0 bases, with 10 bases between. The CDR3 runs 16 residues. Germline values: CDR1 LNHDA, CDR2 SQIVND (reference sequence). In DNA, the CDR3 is TGTGCCAGTAGTATAGTGTTGGATTATAGCAATCAGCCCCAGCATTTT. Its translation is CASSIVLDYSNQPQHF.

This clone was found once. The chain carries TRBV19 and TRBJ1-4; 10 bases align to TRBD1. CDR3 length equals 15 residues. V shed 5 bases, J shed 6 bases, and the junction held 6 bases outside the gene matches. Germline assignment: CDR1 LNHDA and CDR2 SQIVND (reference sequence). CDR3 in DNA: TGTGCCAGTAGTTTTTCCGGGACAGGGGATGAAAAACTGTTTTTT. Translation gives CASSFSGTGDEKLFF.

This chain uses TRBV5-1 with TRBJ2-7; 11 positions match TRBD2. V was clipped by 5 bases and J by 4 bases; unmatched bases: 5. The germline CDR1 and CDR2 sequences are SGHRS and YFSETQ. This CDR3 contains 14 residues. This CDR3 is CASRSGTSGYEQYF. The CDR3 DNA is TGCGCCAGCAGATCCGGGACTAGCGGTTACGAGCAGTACTTC.

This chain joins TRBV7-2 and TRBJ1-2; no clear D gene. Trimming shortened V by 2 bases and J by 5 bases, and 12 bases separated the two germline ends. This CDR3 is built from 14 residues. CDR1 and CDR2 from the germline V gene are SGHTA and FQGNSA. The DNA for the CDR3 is TGTGCCAGCAGCTTATATCCTGAAAAGTATGGCTACACCTTC. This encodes CASSLYPEKYGYTF.

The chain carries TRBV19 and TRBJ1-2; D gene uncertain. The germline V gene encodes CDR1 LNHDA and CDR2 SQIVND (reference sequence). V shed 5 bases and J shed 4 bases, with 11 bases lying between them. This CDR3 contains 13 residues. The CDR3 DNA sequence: TGTGCCAGTAGTCCAGGAATCATCTATGGCTACACCTTC. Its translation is CASSPGIIYGYTF.

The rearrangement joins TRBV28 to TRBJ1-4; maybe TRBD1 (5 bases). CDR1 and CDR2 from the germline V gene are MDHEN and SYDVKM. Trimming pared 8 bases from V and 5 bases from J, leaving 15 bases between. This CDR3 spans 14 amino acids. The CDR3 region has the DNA TGTGCCAGCCTAGGGGTTCAGAGGAATGAAAAACTGTTTTTT. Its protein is CASLGVQRNEKLFF. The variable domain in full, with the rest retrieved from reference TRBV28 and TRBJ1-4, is DVKVTQSSRYLVKRTGEKVFLECVQDMDHENMFWYRQDPGLGLRLIYFSYDVKMKEKGDIPEGYSVSREKKERFSLILESASTNQTSMYLCASLGVQRNEKLFFGSGTQLSVL.

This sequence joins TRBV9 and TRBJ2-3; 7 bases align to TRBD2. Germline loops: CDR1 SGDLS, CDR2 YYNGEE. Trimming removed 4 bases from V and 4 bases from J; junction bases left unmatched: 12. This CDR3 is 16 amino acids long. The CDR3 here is CASSPTPGGRADTQYF. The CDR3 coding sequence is TGTGCCAGCAGCCCCACACCGGGGGGTAGGGCAGATACGCAGTATTTT.

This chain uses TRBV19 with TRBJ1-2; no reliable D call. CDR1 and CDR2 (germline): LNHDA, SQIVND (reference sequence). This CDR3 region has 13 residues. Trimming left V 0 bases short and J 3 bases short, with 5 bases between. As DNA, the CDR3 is TGTGCCAGTAGTATAGATGCCTACTATGGCTACACCTTC. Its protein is CASSIDAYYGYTF.

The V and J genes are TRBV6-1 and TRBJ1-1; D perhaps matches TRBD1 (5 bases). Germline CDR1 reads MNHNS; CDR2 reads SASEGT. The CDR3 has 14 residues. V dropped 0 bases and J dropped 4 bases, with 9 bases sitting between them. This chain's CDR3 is CASSEAGRGTEAFF. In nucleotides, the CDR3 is TGTGCCAGCAGTGAAGCGGGACGGGGCACTGAAGCTTTCTTT.

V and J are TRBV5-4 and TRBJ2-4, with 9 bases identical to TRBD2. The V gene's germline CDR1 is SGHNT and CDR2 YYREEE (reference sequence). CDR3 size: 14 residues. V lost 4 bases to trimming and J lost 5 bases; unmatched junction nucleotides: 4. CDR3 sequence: CASSRGGEENIQYF. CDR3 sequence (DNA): TGTGCCAGCAGCCGCGGGGGGGAGGAAAACATTCAGTACTTC. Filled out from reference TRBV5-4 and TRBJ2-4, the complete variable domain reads ETGVTQSPTHLIKTRGQQVTLRCSSQSGHNTVSWYQQALGQGPQFIFQYYREEENGRGNFPPRFSGLQFPNYSSELNVNALELDDSALYLCASSRGGEENIQYFGAGTRLSVL.

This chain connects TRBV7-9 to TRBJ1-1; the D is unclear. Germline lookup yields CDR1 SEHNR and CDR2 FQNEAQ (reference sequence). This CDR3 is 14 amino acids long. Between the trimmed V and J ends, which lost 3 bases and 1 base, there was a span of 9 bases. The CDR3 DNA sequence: TGTGCCAGCAGCTTTCCCGGACGGAACACTGAAGCTTTCTTT. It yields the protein CASSFPGRNTEAFF.